This T cell receptor beta chain was sequenced in a study of cytomegalovirus exposure and HLA in healthy donors. Study summary: Falling in the Caucasian-associated ancestry cluster were approximately 84% of approximately 410 genotyped donors.

The PCR employed 60 Vbeta primers together with 13 Jbeta primers. Method: immunoSEQ multiplex PCR; TCRdb's copy keeps in-frame clones and lacks some. Among fewer than 120,000 clones, more than 70% were seen once, and the ten largest hold around 3%. Regarding the study as a whole: Among the sequence variants, a highly shared cluster was likely an artifact of sequencing. A later analysis linked a missense DCLRE1C variant to TCR beta V- and J-gene trimming.

The CDR3 is 16 amino acids. The trim removed 0 bases at V and 7 bases at J, leaving 1 base unmatched. Germline V gene lookup returns CDR1 SGHRS and CDR2 YFSETQ. Concerning this clone itself: Antigen unknown.

Sequenced sample: PBMCs. The receptor's source is an older woman in good health and CMV-seropositive. The chain recombines TRBV5-1 with TRBJ2-1; 16 nucleotides line up with TRBD2. In nucleotides, the CDR3 is TGCGCCAGCAGCTTGGGGGGACTAGCGGGGGGGAATGAGCAGTTCTTC. Translating it yields CASSLGGLAGGNEQFF.